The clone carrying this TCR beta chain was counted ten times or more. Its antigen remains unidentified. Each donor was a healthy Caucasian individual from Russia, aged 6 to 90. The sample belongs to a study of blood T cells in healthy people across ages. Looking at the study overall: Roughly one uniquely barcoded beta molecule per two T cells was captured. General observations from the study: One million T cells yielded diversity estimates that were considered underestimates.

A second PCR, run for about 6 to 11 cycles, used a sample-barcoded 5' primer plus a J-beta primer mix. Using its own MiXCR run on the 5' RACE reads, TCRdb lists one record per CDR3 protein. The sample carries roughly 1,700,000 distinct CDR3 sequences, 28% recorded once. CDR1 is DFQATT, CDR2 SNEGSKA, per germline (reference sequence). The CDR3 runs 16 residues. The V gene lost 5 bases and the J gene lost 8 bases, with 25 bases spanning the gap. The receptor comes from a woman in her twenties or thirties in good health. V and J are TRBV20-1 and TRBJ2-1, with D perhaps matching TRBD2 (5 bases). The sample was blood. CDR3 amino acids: CSAQGRVSASTDEQFF. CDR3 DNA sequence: TGCAGTGCTCAAGGGCGGGTTAGCGCATCAACGGATGAGCAGTTCTTC.